This passage covers 32 T cell receptor beta chains from one sample sequenced in a study of T cell responses to AZD1222 COVID-19 vaccine (dated by TCRdb to the early 2020s). Sample time point, as interpreted from the label and publication: about 28 days (+/-7) after the second vaccine dose. The meaning of the sample's treatment or condition label: meningococcal conjugate vaccine given as trial control. Libraries were prepared through the immunoSEQ multiplex PCR assay. TCRdb provides this immuneACCESS table in a form limited to in-frame rearrangements. Some clones are lacking; in checked studies, under half of them reflect an unresolved V gene, and why the rest are absent is not known. In all, the sample holds around 140,000 clones, and roughly 85% of those were seen once. The top ten hold around 7.9% of the sample. Here the sequenced sample was peripheral blood, taken 28 days after the second dose of the MenACWY control vaccine. The origin of the receptors is an adult who received the MenACWY meningococcal vaccine as a control.

V gene TRBV11-3 combines with J gene TRBJ2-1; 8 bases match TRBD1. J lost 5 bases, V lost 5 bases, and 8 bases had no gene match. Germline V lookup: CDR1 SGHNT, CDR2 YENEEA. The CDR3 runs 15 residues. The chain's CDR3 is CASSLGQGYNNEQFF. In nucleotides, the CDR3 is TGTGCCAGCAGCCTAGGACAGGGTTACAACAATGAGCAGTTCTTC.

The chain couples TRBV11-3 to TRBJ1-1; 9 positions match TRBD1. The CDR3 loop spans 14 amino acids. The germline V gene has CDR1 SGHNT and CDR2 YENEEA. Trimming took 5 bases from V and 5 from J; bases not matched to a gene: 6. CDR3 sequence: CASSPQGALTEAFF. CDR3 coding DNA: TGTGCCAGCAGCCCACAGGGGGCGTTAACTGAAGCTTTCTTT.

V is TRBV2 and J is TRBJ1-1; 9 bases agree with TRBD1. The CDR3 has 15 residues. Germline V CDR1 and CDR2: SNHLY, FYNNEI. V lost 3 bases, J lost 5 bases, and 7 bases stayed unmatched. Here the CDR3 DNA reads TGTGCCAGCAGTGAGGGCTCAGGGACAGGGACTGAAGCTTTCTTT. Translation gives CASSEGSGTGTEAFF.

V gene TRBV5-1 combines with J gene TRBJ1-6; D is possibly TRBD1 (6 bases). V was pared by 7 bases and J by 6 bases, with 14 bases between. This CDR3 spans 14 amino acids. The germline V gene encodes CDR1 SGHRS and CDR2 YFSETQ. CDR3 nucleotide sequence: TGCGCCAGCGCCCCAGGACAGATTAATTCACCCCTCCACTTT. This translates into CASAPGQINSPLHF.

There are a few counts of this clone. The chain uses TRBV18 and TRBJ1-4; 7 nucleotides match TRBD1. V lost 4 bases and J lost 6; bases outside the gene matches: 2. Germline V gives CDR1 KGHSH, CDR2 LQKENI. The CDR3 spans 13 residues. The CDR3 loop is CASSRGQDEKLFF. CDR3 nucleotide sequence: TGTGCCAGCTCACGCGGACAGGATGAAAAACTGTTTTTT.

The rearrangement uses TRBV5-1 and TRBJ1-4; D remains unclear. CDR3 length: 15 amino acids. The V and J ends lost 2 bases and 3 bases respectively, with 11 bases between them. The germline gives CDR1 SGHRS, CDR2 YFSETQ. This CDR3 is CASSLSPAANEKLFF. DNA for the CDR3: TGCGCCAGCAGCTTATCGCCGGCGGCTAATGAAAAACTGTTTTTT.

This clone has only one observation. The chain employs TRBV19 and TRBJ2-2; the D gene is possibly TRBD2 (5 bases). The CDR3 extends over 13 amino acids. Trimming cost V 5 bases and J 2 bases, with 6 bases left between them. Germline-derived CDR1 and CDR2 are LNHDA and SQIVND (reference sequence). The DNA of the CDR3 is TGTGCCAGTAGTGGACTTAACACCGGGGAGCTGTTTTTT. It is translated as CASSGLNTGELFF.

This clone was picked up one time. The chain has TRBV28 and TRBJ2-7; no clear D. There are 13 residues in the CDR3. V was pared by 2 bases and J by 6 bases, with 11 bases between. The germline V gene encodes CDR1 MDHEN and CDR2 SYDVKM. Here the CDR3 reads CASSLALPPEQYF. CDR3 in DNA: TGTGCCAGCAGTTTAGCTTTGCCCCCCGAGCAGTACTTC. Together with reference TRBV28 and TRBJ2-7, the CDR3 gives the full variable domain: DVKVTQSSRYLVKRTGEKVFLECVQDMDHENMFWYRQDPGLGLRLIYFSYDVKMKEKGDIPEGYSVSREKKERFSLILESASTNQTSMYLCASSLALPPEQYFGPGTRLTVT.

CDR3 amino acids: CASGHGVSYEQYF. The CDR3, as DNA: TGTGCTAGTGGGCATGGAGTCTCCTACGAGCAGTACTTC. This chain joins TRBV12-5 and TRBJ2-7; D is unclear. The CDR3 totals 13 residues. V was clipped by 6 bases and J by 0 bases, with 9 bases between them. Germline V gene lookup returns CDR1 LGHNT and CDR2 FRNRAP.

The chain carries TRBV12-3 or TRBV12-4 and TRBJ1-5, with D hard to call. Trimming left V 1 base short and J 4 bases short, with 5 bases between. The CDR3 has 13 residues. The CDR3 spells CASSLGRNQPQHF. CDR3 coding DNA: TGTGCCAGCAGTTTAGGGAGGAATCAGCCCCAGCATTTT.

The chain links TRBV19 to TRBJ2-2, with 9 positions matching TRBD2. The junction had 8 bases not matched to a gene; V was cut back by 4 bases and J by 2 bases. The germline CDR1 and CDR2 sequences are LNHDA and SQIVND (reference sequence). The CDR3 is 17 amino acids. The CDR3 nucleotides are TGTGCCAGTAGTACCTTGACTAGCGGAGCTAACACCGGGGAGCTGTTTTTT. Encoded protein: CASSTLTSGANTGELFF.

The chain recombines TRBV11-2 with TRBJ1-6; 7 bases align to TRBD1. V trimming: 1 base; J trimming: 4 bases; junction bases outside the gene matches: 4. This CDR3 is built from 16 residues. Germline CDR1 is SGHAT and CDR2 is FQNNGV. CDR3 nucleotide sequence: TGTGCCAGCAGCTTAGTACCAGGGGGTTATAATTCACCCCTCCACTTT. This encodes CASSLVPGGYNSPLHF.

The CDR3 DNA sequence: TGCGCCAGCAGCCAAGTCCGGGACAGCTACAATGAGCAGTTCTTC. Protein sequence: CASSQVRDSYNEQFF. The chain carries TRBV4-1 and TRBJ2-1; 7 bases line up with TRBD1. J lost 3 bases, V lost 1 base, and 3 bases had no gene match. This CDR3 region has 15 residues. From germline, CDR1 is MGHRA and CDR2 YSYEKL.

The gene calls are TRBV18 and TRBJ1-4; no definite D call. In germline, CDR1 is KGHSH, CDR2 LQKENI. The germline V and J ends were trimmed by 4 bases and 0 bases, with 12 bases remaining between them. The CDR3 runs to 16 residues. CDR3 region: CASSQSRPATNEKLFF. CDR3 in DNA: TGTGCCAGCTCACAATCCCGGCCAGCAACTAATGAAAAACTGTTTTTT. Variable domain in full (rest from reference TRBV18 and TRBJ1-4): NAGVMQNPRHLVRRRGQEARLRCSPMKGHSHVYWYRQLPEEGLKFMVYLQKENIIDESGMPKERFSAEFPKEGPSILRIQQVVRGDSAAYFCASSQSRPATNEKLFFGSGTQLSVL.

DNA of the CDR3: TGTGCCAGCAGCTTGGTGTCAGAGACCCAGTACTTC. Its protein product is CASSLVSETQYF. V and J are TRBV5-6 and TRBJ2-5; D is ambiguous. Germline V lookup: CDR1 SGHDT, CDR2 YYEEEE. V was shortened by 0 bases and J by 4 bases, with 4 bases between the two germline ends. The CDR3 spans 12 residues.

The V gene is TRBV6-6, the J gene TRBJ1-2; 7 nucleotides agree with TRBD1. The germline CDR1 and CDR2 sequences are MNHNY and SVGAGI (reference sequence). The CDR3 is 17 amino acids. V was clipped by 5 bases and J by 5 bases; unmatched bases: 17. CDR3 DNA sequence: TGTGCCAGCAGTCCCGGTCGGGACAGATATCCGAAATATGGCTACACCTTC. Translation: CASSPGRDRYPKYGYTF.

V usage is TRBV11-3 and J usage is TRBJ1-1; TRBD1 might be the D (5 bases). The CDR3 length is 16 residues. V gave up 0 bases and J gave up 5 bases, with 16 bases separating them. Germline loops: CDR1 SGHNT, CDR2 YENEEA. CDR3 loop: CASSLDDSTLGTEAFF. CDR3 bases: TGTGCCAGCAGCTTAGATGACAGCACCCTGGGGACTGAAGCTTTCTTT.

The chain uses TRBV6-2 or TRBV6-3 and TRBJ2-7; TRBD2 matches at 7 bases. After removal of 1 base from V and 12 bases from J, the junction contained 21 bases not matched to a gene. This CDR3 region has 17 residues. Germline V gives CDR1 MNHEY, CDR2 SVGEGT. The CDR3 DNA is TGTGCCAGCAGTTACTTGTTGGCTAGCGGCCAGCCTACGAGGGTGTACTTC. Residues: CASSYLLASGQPTRVYF.

This clone is classed as medium-sized. The chain links TRBV7-9 to TRBJ2-7; no clear D gene. The CDR3 spans 14 residues. Trimming cost V 5 bases and J 3 bases, with 14 bases left between them. From germline, CDR1 is SEHNR and CDR2 FQNEAQ (reference sequence). This CDR3 reads CASSLTTANYEQYV. The CDR3 DNA sequence: TGTGCCAGCAGCCTAACCACAGCGAACTACGAGCAGTACGTC.

The rearrangement uses TRBV28 and TRBJ2-7; D perhaps matches TRBD1 (6 bases). The CDR3 has 13 residues. CDR1 is MDHEN and CDR2 is SYDVKM in the germline V gene. Trimming pared 6 bases from V and 6 bases from J, leaving 15 bases between. The CDR3 nucleotides read TGTGCCAGCAGCCGAGCAGGGGCTAGCGAGCAGTACTTC. Translated: CASSRAGASEQYF.

The table lists this clone with a count of one. V usage is TRBV24-1 and J usage is TRBJ2-2; perhaps TRBD2 as D (6 bases). The CDR3 totals 17 residues. Germline CDR1 KGHDR, CDR2 SFDVKD. V was cut by 6 bases and J by 1 base, with 17 bases left in between. The CDR3 DNA reads TGTGCCACCAGTAAACCTGGGGGGTCCTGGAACACCGGGGAGCTGTTTTTT. Encoded protein: CATSKPGGSWNTGELFF.

The chain has TRBV15 and TRBJ1-1; D is uncertain. Germline V gene lookup returns CDR1 LNHNV and CDR2 YYDKDF (reference sequence). V was clipped by 2 bases and J by 3 bases, with 16 bases between them. There are 16 residues in the CDR3. For the CDR3, the DNA is TGTGCCACCAGCAGATCAAGGGCAGGTGGGGACACTGAAGCTTTCTTT. The encoded protein is CATSRSRAGGDTEAFF. Complete variable domain (other parts from reference TRBV15 and TRBJ1-1): DAMVIQNPRYQVTQFGKPVTLSCSQTLNHNVMYWYQQKSSQAPKLLFHYYDKDFNNEADTPDNFQSRRPNTSFCFLDIRSPGLGDTAMYLCATSRSRAGGDTEAFFGQGTRLTVV.

The V gene is TRBV2, the J gene TRBJ1-6; D remains ambiguous. V gave up 3 bases and J gave up 7 bases, with 10 bases separating them. The germline CDR1 and CDR2 sequences are SNHLY and FYNNEI. The CDR3 consists of 14 residues. The CDR3 coding sequence is TGTGCCAGCAGTGATATTCCCCAGAATTCACCCCTCCACTTT. Its translation is CASSDIPQNSPLHF. Based on the CDR3 plus reference TRBV2 and TRBJ1-6, the full variable domain is EPEVTQTPSHQVTQMGQEVILRCVPISNHLYFYWYRQILGQKVEFLVSFYNNEISEKSEIFDDQFSVERPDGSNFTLKIRSTKLEDSAMYFCASSDIPQNSPLHFGNGTRLTVT.

V gene TRBV5-4 combines with J gene TRBJ1-2; no reliable D call. Germline V CDR1 and CDR2: SGHNT, YYREEE (reference sequence). The CDR3 loop spans 14 amino acids. V lost 2 bases and J lost 6, with 14 bases in between. CDR3 sequence: CASSFPGNINGYTF. CDR3 DNA: TGTGCCAGCAGCTTCCCAGGAAACATAAATGGCTACACCTTC.

The chain links TRBV5-5 to TRBJ2-7, with a tentative D call TRBD1 (6 bases). Germline assignment: CDR1 SGHKS and CDR2 YYEKEE (reference sequence). There are 15 residues in the CDR3. With 2 bases removed from V and 2 bases from J, the gap between germline ends came to 14 bases. The CDR3 DNA is TGTGCCAGCAGCTTCAGTCAGGGGCAAGCCTACGAGCAGTACTTC. Its protein is CASSFSQGQAYEQYF.

In this sample, this clone turned up once. The rearrangement uses TRBV9 and TRBJ2-7, with a weak D call TRBD2 (5 bases). The germline V and J ends were trimmed by 4 bases and 4 bases, with 12 bases remaining between them. The CDR3 has 13 residues. Germline lookup yields CDR1 SGDLS and CDR2 YYNGEE. The CDR3 spells CASSSTDSYEQYF. CDR3 coding DNA: TGTGCCAGCAGCTCTACGGACTCTTACGAGCAGTACTTC.

The sample holds one count of this clone. The chain couples TRBV5-1 to TRBJ2-7; 9 nucleotides match TRBD1. The V gene's germline CDR1 is SGHRS and CDR2 YFSETQ. This CDR3 spans 14 amino acids. J was trimmed by 3 bases and V by 0 bases; bases with no gene match: 1. CDR3: CASSLEGQGYEQYV. As DNA, the CDR3 is TGCGCCAGCAGCTTGGAGGGACAGGGCTACGAGCAGTACGTC.

The chain links TRBV7-2 to TRBJ1-5; a weak D match, TRBD1 (6 bases). The CDR3 runs to 14 residues. V lost 1 base to trimming and J lost 5 bases, with 9 bases between them. CDR1 and CDR2 from the germline V gene are SGHTA and FQGNSA. The CDR3, as DNA: TGTGCCAGCAGCTTAGGGGGGCGGGATCAGCCCCAGCATTTT. It encodes CASSLGGRDQPQHF.

CDR3 region: CASSLDSTGPGELFF. CDR3 nucleotides: TGTGCCAGCAGCTTAGACAGTACCGGGCCCGGGGAGCTGTTTTTT. This sequence joins TRBV11-3 and TRBJ2-2; D unclear. V lost 0 bases to trimming and J lost 6 bases, with 11 bases between them. Germline assignment: CDR1 SGHNT and CDR2 YENEEA. This CDR3 has 15 amino acids.

The chain has TRBV6-5 and TRBJ2-5; D uncertain. V lost 3 bases to trimming and J lost 5 bases, with 4 bases between them. The length of the CDR3 is 11 residues. CDR1 is MNHEY, CDR2 SVGAGI, per germline. CDR3 bases: TGTGCCAGCAGTTATTTGGAGACCCAGTACTTC. Protein: CASSYLETQYF.

The V gene is TRBV5-4, the J gene TRBJ2-7, with D tentatively TRBD2 (6 bases). Germline values: CDR1 SGHNT, CDR2 YYREEE (reference sequence). V dropped 3 bases and J dropped 7 bases, with 20 bases sitting between them. CDR3 length equals 15 residues. This CDR3 reads CASSWVGTPSEEQYF. DNA for the CDR3: TGTGCCAGCAGCTGGGTCGGGACCCCTAGCGAGGAGCAGTACTTC.

This chain uses TRBV2 with TRBJ2-7; D is uncertain. The ends were cut back, 4 bases at V and 6 bases at J, with 16 bases in the middle. Germline CDR1 and CDR2: SNHLY and FYNNEI. The CDR3 sequence is 14 residues long. This CDR3 is CASSGESNRVEQYV. The CDR3 DNA is TGTGCCAGCAGTGGTGAGTCTAATCGGGTCGAGCAGTACGTC.